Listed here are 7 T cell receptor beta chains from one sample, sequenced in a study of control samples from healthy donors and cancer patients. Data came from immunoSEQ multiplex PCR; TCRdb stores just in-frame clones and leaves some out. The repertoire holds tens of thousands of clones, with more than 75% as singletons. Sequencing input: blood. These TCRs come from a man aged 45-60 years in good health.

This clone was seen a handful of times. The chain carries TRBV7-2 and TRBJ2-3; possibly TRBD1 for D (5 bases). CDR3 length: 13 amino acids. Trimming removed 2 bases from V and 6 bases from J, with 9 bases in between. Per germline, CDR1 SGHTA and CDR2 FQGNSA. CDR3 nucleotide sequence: TGTGCCAGCAGCTTAACAGGCCCCGATACGCAGTATTTT. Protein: CASSLTGPDTQYF.

CDR3 protein: CASSLALALDNEQFF. DNA of the CDR3: TGTGCCAGCAGCTTAGCACTAGCGTTAGACAATGAGCAGTTCTTC. The J gene is TRBJ2-1, the V gene TRBV11-3; 7 bases are a match to TRBD2. The length of the CDR3 is 15 residues. J gave up 5 bases and V 1 base, and 5 bases lay outside the gene matches. Germline CDR1 SGHNT, CDR2 YENEEA.

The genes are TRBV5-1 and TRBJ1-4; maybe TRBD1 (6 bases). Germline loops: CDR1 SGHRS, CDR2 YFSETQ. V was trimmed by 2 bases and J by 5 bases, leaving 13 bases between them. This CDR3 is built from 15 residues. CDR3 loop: CASSLAGTQNEKLFF. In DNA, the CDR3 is TGCGCCAGCAGCTTAGCCGGGACACAGAATGAAAAACTGTTTTTT.

As DNA, the CDR3 is TGTGCCAGCAGTCCGGGACGCGGGTCCTACAATGAGCAGTTCTTC. Translated, it gives CASSPGRGSYNEQFF. This sequence joins TRBV27 and TRBJ2-1; D tentatively fits TRBD1 or TRBD2 (5 bases each). Trimming stripped 5 bases from V and 1 base from J, with 12 bases between. Per germline, CDR1 MNHEY and CDR2 SMNVEV (reference sequence). This CDR3 has 15 amino acids.

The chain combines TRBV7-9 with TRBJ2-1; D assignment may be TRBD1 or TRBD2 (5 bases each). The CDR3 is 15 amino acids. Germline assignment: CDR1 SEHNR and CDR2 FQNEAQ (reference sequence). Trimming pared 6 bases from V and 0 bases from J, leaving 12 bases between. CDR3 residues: CASRQRDGSYNEQFF. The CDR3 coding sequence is TGTGCCAGCAGGCAACGGGACGGCTCCTACAATGAGCAGTTCTTC.

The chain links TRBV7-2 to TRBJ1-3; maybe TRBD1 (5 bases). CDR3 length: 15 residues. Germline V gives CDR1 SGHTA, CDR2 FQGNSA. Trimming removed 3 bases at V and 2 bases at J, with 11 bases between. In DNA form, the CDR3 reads TGTGCCAGCAGCTTCCAGGGAGGCGCTGGAAACACCATATATTTT. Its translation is CASSFQGGAGNTIYF.

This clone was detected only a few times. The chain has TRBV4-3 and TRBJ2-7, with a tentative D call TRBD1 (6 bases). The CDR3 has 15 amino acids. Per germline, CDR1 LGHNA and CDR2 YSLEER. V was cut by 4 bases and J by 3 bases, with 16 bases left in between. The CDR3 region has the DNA TGCGCCAGCAGCCCAGGTTTACAGGGAAGCTACGAGCAGTACTTC. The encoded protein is CASSPGLQGSYEQYF.